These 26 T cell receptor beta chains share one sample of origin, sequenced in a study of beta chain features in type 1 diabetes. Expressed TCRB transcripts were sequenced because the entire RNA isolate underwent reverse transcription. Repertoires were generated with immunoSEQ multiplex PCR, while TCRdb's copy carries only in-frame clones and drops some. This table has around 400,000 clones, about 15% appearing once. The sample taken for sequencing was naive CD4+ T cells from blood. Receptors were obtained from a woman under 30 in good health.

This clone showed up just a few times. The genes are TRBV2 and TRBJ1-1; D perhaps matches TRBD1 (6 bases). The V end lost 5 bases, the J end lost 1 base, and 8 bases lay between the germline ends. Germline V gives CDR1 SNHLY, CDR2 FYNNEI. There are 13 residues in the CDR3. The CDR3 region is CASSQGWNTEAFF. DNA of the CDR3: TGTGCCAGCAGTCAGGGGTGGAACACTGAAGCTTTCTTT.

The CDR3 region has the DNA TGTGCCAGTAGTATGGAGCCTCCCACAGATACGCAGTATTTT. Residues: CASSMEPPTDTQYF. The genes are TRBV19 and TRBJ2-3, with D unresolved. The CDR3 spans 14 residues. Per the germline V gene, CDR1 is LNHDA and CDR2 is SQIVND (reference sequence). The ends were cut back, 3 bases at V and 2 bases at J, with 9 bases in the middle.

The CDR3 loop reads CASGGGVNTEAFF. The DNA of the CDR3 is TGTGCCAGCGGTGGGGGGGTGAACACTGAAGCTTTCTTT. The rearrangement uses TRBV7-2 and TRBJ1-1, with D maybe TRBD1 (5 bases). Germline V gene data show CDR1 as SGHTA and CDR2 as FQGNSA. Trimming left V 8 bases short and J 0 bases short, with 10 bases between. This CDR3 spans 13 amino acids.

CDR3: CASSRAPGLGTDTQYF. CDR3 coding DNA: TGTGCCAGCAGTCGCGCTCCGGGACTAGGAACAGATACGCAGTATTTT. The chain couples TRBV7-2 to TRBJ2-3, with 8 bases identical to TRBD2. This CDR3 is 16 amino acids long. Trimming removed 6 bases from V and 3 bases from J; junction bases left unmatched: 11. Germline V gene data show CDR1 as SGHTA and CDR2 as FQGNSA.

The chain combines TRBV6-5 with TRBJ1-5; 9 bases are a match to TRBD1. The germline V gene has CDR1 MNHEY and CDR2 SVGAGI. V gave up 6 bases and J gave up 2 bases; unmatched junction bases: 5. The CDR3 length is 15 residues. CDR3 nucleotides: TGTGCCAGCAGGACGGACAGGGGTGGCAATCAGCCCCAGCATTTT. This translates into CASRTDRGGNQPQHF.

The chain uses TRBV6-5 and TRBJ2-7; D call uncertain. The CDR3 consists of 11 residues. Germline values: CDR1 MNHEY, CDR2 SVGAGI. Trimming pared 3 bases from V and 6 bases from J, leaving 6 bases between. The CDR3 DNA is TGTGCCAGCAGTTATACGGGCGAGCAGTACTTC. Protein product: CASSYTGEQYF.

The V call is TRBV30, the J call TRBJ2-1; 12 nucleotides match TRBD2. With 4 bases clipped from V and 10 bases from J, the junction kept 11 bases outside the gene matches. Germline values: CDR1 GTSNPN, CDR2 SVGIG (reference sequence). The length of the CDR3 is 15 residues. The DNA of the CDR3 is TGTGCCTGGAAGGGTCTAGCGGGAGGGCCCGGGGAGCAGTTCTTC. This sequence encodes CAWKGLAGGPGEQFF.

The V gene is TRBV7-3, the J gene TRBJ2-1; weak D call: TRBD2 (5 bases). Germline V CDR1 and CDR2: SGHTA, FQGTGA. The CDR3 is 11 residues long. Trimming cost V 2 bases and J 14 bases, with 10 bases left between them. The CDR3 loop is CASSLGRAKFF. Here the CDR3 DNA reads TGTGCCAGCAGCTTAGGGCGGGCAAAGTTCTTC.

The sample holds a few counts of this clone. CDR3 protein: CASSESLTADTQYF. As DNA, the CDR3 is TGTGCCAGCAGTGAATCCCTAACGGCAGATACGCAGTATTTT. The chain recombines TRBV2 with TRBJ2-3, with unresolved D. This CDR3 contains 14 residues. The germline V gene has CDR1 SNHLY and CDR2 FYNNEI. V was trimmed by 2 bases and J by 4 bases, leaving 10 bases between them.

The DNA for the CDR3 is TGCGCCAGCAGCCAAGCGGACAGGGTCAGCGGGGAGCTGTTTTTT. Amino acid sequence: CASSQADRVSGELFF. The V and J genes are TRBV4-3 and TRBJ2-2, with TRBD1 matching over 8 bases. The CDR3 loop spans 15 amino acids. From germline, CDR1 is LGHNA and CDR2 YSLEER. Trimming took 1 base from V and 7 from J; bases not matched to a gene: 5.

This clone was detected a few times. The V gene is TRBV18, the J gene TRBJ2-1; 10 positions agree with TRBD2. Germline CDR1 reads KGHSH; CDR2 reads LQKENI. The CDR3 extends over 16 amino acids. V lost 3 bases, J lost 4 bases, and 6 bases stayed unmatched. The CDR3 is CASSPPGLATYNEQFF. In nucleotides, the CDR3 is TGTGCCAGCTCACCCCCGGGACTAGCGACGTACAATGAGCAGTTCTTC.

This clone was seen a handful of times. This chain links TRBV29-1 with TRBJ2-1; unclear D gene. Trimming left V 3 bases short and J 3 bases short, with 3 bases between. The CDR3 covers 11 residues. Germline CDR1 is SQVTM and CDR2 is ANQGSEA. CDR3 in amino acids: CSVDVYNEQFF. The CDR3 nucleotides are TGCAGCGTTGACGTCTACAATGAGCAGTTCTTC.

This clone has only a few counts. DNA of the CDR3: TGTGCCAGCAGCGTAGGATGGGCGCAAGAGACCCAGTACTTC. Encoded protein: CASSVGWAQETQYF. The rearrangement uses TRBV9 and TRBJ2-5; no clear D gene. Germline loops: CDR1 SGDLS, CDR2 YYNGEE. Trimming pared 0 bases from V and 2 bases from J, leaving 8 bases between. The CDR3 totals 14 residues.

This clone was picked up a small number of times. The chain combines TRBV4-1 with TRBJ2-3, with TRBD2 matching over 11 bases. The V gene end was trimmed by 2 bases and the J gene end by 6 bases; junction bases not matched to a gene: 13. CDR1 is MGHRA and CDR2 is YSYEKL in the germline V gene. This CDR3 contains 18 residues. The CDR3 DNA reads TGCGCCAGCAGCCAACTACCCCGACTAGCGGGAATAGTGGATACGCAGTATTTT. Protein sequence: CASSQLPRLAGIVDTQYF.

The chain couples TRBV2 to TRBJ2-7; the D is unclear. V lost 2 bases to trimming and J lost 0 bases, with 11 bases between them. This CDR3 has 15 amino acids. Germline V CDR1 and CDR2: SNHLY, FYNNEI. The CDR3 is CASSETGQASYEQYF. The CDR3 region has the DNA TGTGCCAGCAGTGAAACTGGGCAGGCCTCCTACGAGCAGTACTTC.

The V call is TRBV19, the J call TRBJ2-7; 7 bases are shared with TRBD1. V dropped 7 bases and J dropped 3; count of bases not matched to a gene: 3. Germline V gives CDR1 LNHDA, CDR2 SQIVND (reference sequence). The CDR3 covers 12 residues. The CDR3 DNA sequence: TGTGCCAGTATGGGACAGCTCTACGAGCAGTACTTC. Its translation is CASMGQLYEQYF.

CDR3 DNA: TGCAGCGTTGTGACCAACGACAGGCAGGGAGCTTACTACAATGAGCAGTTCTTC. As protein: CSVVTNDRQGAYYNEQFF. This sequence joins TRBV29-1 and TRBJ2-1, with D possibly matching TRBD1 (6 bases). With 4 bases removed from V and 3 bases from J, the gap between germline ends came to 25 bases. The CDR3 has 18 residues. From germline, CDR1 is SQVTM and CDR2 ANQGSEA.

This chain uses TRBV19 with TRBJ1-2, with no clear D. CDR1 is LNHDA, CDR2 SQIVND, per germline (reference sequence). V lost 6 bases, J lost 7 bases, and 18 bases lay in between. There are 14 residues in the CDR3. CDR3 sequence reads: CASRVPDNAAGYTF. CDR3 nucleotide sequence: TGTGCCAGTAGGGTCCCCGACAATGCTGCTGGCTACACCTTC.

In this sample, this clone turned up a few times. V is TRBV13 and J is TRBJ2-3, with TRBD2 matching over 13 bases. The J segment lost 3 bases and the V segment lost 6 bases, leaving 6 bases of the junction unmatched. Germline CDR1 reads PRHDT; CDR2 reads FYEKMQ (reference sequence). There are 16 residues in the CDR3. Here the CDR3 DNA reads TGTGCCAGCAGACGGACTAGCGGGAGAGCTACAGATACGCAGTATTTT. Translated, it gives CASRRTSGRATDTQYF.

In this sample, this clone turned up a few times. The CDR3 protein is CASRGTSKSSYNEQFF. CDR3 sequence (DNA): TGTGCCAGCAGGGGAACTAGCAAGAGCTCCTACAATGAGCAGTTCTTC. This sequence joins TRBV11-2 and TRBJ2-1; D is perhaps TRBD2 (6 bases). This CDR3 has 16 residues. V was pared by 6 bases and J by 0 bases, with 15 bases between. Germline V gene data show CDR1 as SGHAT and CDR2 as FQNNGV. The full variable domain, in which reference TRBV11-2 and TRBJ2-1 provide the parts outside the CDR3, is EAGVAQSPRYKIIEKRQSVAFWCNPISGHATLYWYQQILGQGPKLLIQFQNNGVVDDSQLPKDRFSAERLKGVDSTLKIQPAKLEDSAVYLCASRGTSKSSYNEQFFGPGTRLTVL.

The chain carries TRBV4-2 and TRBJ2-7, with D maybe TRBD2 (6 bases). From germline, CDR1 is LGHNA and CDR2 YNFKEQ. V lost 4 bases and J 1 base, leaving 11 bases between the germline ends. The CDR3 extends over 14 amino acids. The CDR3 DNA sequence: TGTGCCAGCAGCCCATCTAGCGCATCCTACGAGCAGTACTTC. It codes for CASSPSSASYEQYF.

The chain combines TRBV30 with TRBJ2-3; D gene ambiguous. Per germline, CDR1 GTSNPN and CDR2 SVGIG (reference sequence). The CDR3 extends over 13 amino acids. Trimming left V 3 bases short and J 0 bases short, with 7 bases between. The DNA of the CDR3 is TGTGCCTGGAGCTCGCGGAGCACAGATACGCAGTATTTT. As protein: CAWSSRSTDTQYF.

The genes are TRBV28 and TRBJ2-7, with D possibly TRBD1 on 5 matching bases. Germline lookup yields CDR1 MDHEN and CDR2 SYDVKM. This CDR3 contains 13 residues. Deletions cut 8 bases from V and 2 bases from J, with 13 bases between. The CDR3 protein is CASHRLLPYEQYF. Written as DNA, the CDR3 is TGTGCCAGCCACAGGCTGCTCCCCTACGAGCAGTACTTC.

The CDR3 is CASSRRPPEQGFGQPQHF. CDR3 DNA: TGTGCCAGCAGCCGAAGACCGCCAGAACAGGGGTTTGGTCAGCCCCAGCATTTT. The J gene is TRBJ1-5, the V gene TRBV7-2; 7 positions agree with TRBD1. CDR1 SGHTA and CDR2 FQGNSA come from the germline V gene. CDR3 size: 18 residues. Unmatched junction bases numbered 19, after V lost 5 bases and J lost 6 bases. Complete variable domain (other parts from reference TRBV7-2 and TRBJ1-5): GAGVSQSPSNKVTEKGKDVELRCDPISGHTALYWYRQSLGQGLEFLIYFQGNSAPDKSGLPSDRFSAERTGGSVSTLTIQRTQQEDSAVYLCASSRRPPEQGFGQPQHFGDGTRLSIL.

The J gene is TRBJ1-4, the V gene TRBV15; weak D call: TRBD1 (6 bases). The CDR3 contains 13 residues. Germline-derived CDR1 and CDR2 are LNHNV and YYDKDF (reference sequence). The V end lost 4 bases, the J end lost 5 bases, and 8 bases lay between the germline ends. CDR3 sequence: CATSTGVNEKLFF. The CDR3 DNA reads TGTGCCACCAGCACAGGGGTAAATGAAAAACTGTTTTTT.

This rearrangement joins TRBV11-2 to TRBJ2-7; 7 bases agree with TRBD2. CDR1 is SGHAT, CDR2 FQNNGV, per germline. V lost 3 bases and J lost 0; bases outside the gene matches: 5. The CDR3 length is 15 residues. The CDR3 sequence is CASSFGSGHSYEQYF. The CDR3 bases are TGTGCCAGCAGCTTTGGTAGCGGGCACTCCTACGAGCAGTACTTC. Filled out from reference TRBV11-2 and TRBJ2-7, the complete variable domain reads EAGVAQSPRYKIIEKRQSVAFWCNPISGHATLYWYQQILGQGPKLLIQFQNNGVVDDSQLPKDRFSAERLKGVDSTLKIQPAKLEDSAVYLCASSFGSGHSYEQYFGPGTRLTVT.